The present entry profiles one T cell receptor (beta chain) with its context. In the source study's methods: Reference gene primer amplification yielded estimated nucleated cell counts. The data were produced by immunoSEQ multiplex PCR, yet TCRdb's version contains in-frame clones alone and is incomplete. V, J and clone size derive from that table, while D and trimming were established from the DNA sequence. The table shows some 190,000 clones, with more than 70% occurring only once. V was pared by 6 bases and J by 3 bases, with 4 bases of the junction left unmatched. Germline V lookup: CDR1 SEHNR, CDR2 FQNEAQ (reference sequence). The CDR3 totals 16 residues. The data originate from a study of blood T cell repertoires in COVID-19. Turning to the study itself: Collection of acute and convalescent COVID-19 samples took place in the United States, Italy and Spain. PBMCs, B-cell-depleted T cells, or T cells were the source of the cDNA or gDNA that made up the material.

The clonotype comes from a woman between 55 and 75 years old with acute or convalescent COVID-19. Source material: peripheral blood. The V call is TRBV7-9, the J call TRBJ2-5, with TRBD2 matching 16 bases. The CDR3 loop is CASRTGTSGREETQYF. The CDR3, as DNA: TGTGCCAGCAGGACCGGGACTAGCGGGAGGGAAGAGACCCAGTACTTC.